The rows below give T cell receptor beta chains drawn from one sample of a study of lymphopenia after photon versus proton radiotherapy. Assay used: immunoSEQ multiplex PCR; TCRdb lists only in-frame clones, some missing. The sample consists of roughly 63,000 clones, around 85% of them appearing once. The specimen was peripheral blood, collected from a patient treated with proton-based radiotherapy. The receptors shown here come from a man in his 60s with pancreatic cancer. Both conserved end residues are part of each CDR3. A D gene is named only where the DNA matches it firmly. The size field is filled for only some rows; it gives once, few, many or a size class.

clone_size | d_call | j_call | v_call | cdr3_length | cdr3_nt | cdr3_aa
NA | NA | TRBJ1-3 | TRBV30 | 12 | TGTGCCTCATGGGGGCCAGGAAACACCATATATTTT | CASWGPGNTIYF
NA | NA | TRBJ1-2 | TRBV28 | 15 | TGTGCCAGCAGTTTGGTTGTCGGGGGCGGAAGGGGCTACACCTTC | CASSLVVGGGRGYTF
few | NA | TRBJ2-2 | TRBV11-3 | 14 | TGTGCCAGCAAAGAAGGACATAACACCGGGGAGCTGTTTTTT | CASKEGHNTGELFF
NA | NA | TRBJ2-1 | TRBV5-6 | 15 | TGTGCCAGCAGCTTAACACCTACAGCTAGGGATGAGCAGTTCTTC | CASSLTPTARDEQFF
NA | NA | TRBJ1-1 | TRBV2 | 15 | TGTGCCAGCAGTACTCGGACAAGAATGAACACTGAAGCTTTCTTT | CASSTRTRMNTEAFF
once | TRBD2 | TRBJ2-5 | TRBV7-6 | 17 | TGTGCCAGCAGCTCACGGGCTAGCGGAGGTGGGCGAGAGACCCAGTACTTC | CASSSRASGGGRETQYF
NA | TRBD1 | TRBJ2-1 | TRBV6-1 | 16 | TGTGCCAGCAGTGCACCCAGACAGGGGGCCTACAATGAGCAGTTCTTC | CASSAPRQGAYNEQFF
few | TRBD1 | TRBJ2-7 | TRBV10-1 | 12 | TGCGCCAGCAAGGGCAGGGGGTACGAGCAGTACTTC | CASKGRGYEQYF
NA | TRBD1 | TRBJ1-2 | TRBV5-4 | 16 | TGTGCCAGCAGCGAAGAGACAGGGGGCGTAGGGGAAGGCTACACCTTC | CASSEETGGVGEGYTF
NA | NA | TRBJ2-7 | TRBV9 | 13 | TGTGCCAGCAGCGGGGGCTTCGACTACGAGCAGTACTTC | CASSGGFDYEQYF